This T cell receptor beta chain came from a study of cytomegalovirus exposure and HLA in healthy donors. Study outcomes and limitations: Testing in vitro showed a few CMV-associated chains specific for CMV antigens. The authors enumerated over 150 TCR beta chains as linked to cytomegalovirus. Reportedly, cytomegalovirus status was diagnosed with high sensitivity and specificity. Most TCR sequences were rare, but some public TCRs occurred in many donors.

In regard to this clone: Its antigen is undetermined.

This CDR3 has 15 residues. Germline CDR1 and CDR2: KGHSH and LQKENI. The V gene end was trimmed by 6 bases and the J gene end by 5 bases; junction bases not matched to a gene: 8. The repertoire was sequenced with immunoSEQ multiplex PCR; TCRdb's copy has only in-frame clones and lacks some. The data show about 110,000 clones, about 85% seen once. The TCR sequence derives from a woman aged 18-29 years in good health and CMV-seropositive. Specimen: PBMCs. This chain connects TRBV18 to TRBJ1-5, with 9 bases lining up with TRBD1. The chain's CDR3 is CASSPRTGADQPQHF. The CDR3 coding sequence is TGTGCCAGCTCCCCCCGGACAGGGGCCGATCAGCCCCAGCATTTT.